This paragraph reports one T cell receptor beta chain. This sample was included in a study of blood T cell repertoires in COVID-19. Study details: There were acute and convalescent COVID-19 samples, and they came from the United States, Italy and Spain. Nucleic acid was either cDNA or gDNA, and it came from T cells, B-cell-depleted T cells, or PBMCs.

Per the authors' pipeline: Researchers report that nucleated cell counts were estimated from reference gene primer amplification. Sequencing was performed with immunoSEQ multiplex PCR; in TCRdb, only in-frame clones are kept and a portion is missing. V and J calls and clone size are as listed in that table; D and trimming were resolved from the DNA. The repertoire holds 250,000 to 400,000 clones, with roughly nine tenths as singletons. CDR1 and CDR2 from the germline V gene are LGHNA and YNFKEQ. Trimming pared 1 base from V and 6 bases from J, leaving 9 bases between. The length of the CDR3 is 13 residues.

The TCR originated in a woman aged 25 to 45 with COVID-19, enrolled during active disease. Sequencing input: peripheral blood. This sequence joins TRBV4-2 and TRBJ2-5; no clear D. The CDR3 loop is CASSQGDSKTQYF. CDR3 nucleotides: TGTGCCAGCAGCCAAGGAGACTCGAAGACCCAGTACTTC.